These 30 T cell receptor beta chains were sequenced from one sample in a study of response to subunit inactivated influenza vaccine. MiXCR, applied by TCRdb to the RT-PCR reads, yields one record per CDR3 protein. The top ten hold 11% of the sample, which has hundreds of thousands of distinct CDR3 sequences, roughly 14% seen once. The starting material was PBMCs from blood, obtained approximately 12 days after vaccination. The source of these receptors is a man aged 45-65 years who received an inactivated influenza vaccine.

The table lists this clonotype with many counts. The rearrangement joins TRBV20-1 to TRBJ2-7, with a tentative D call TRBD1 (5 bases). Germline V gene lookup returns CDR1 DFQATT and CDR2 SNEGSKA (reference sequence). Trimming cost V 3 bases and J 4 bases, with 13 bases left between them. This CDR3 region has 13 residues. The CDR3 spells CSARTAAEYEQYF. CDR3 sequence (DNA): TGCAGTGCTAGGACAGCAGCTGAGTACGAGCAGTACTTC.

This sequence joins TRBV6-2 or TRBV6-3 and TRBJ2-2; TRBD1 agrees at 7 bases. CDR3 length equals 13 residues. Germline loops: CDR1 MNHEY, CDR2 SVGEGT. The ends lost 6 bases at V and 7 bases at J; junction bases unmatched: 5. CDR3 sequence (DNA): TGTGCCAGCAGCCGGACAGGTTACGGGGAGCTGTTTTTT. Translated: CASSRTGYGELFF.

This clonotype was counted once. The rearrangement joins TRBV9 to TRBJ2-1; TRBD2 matches at 9 bases. Germline V gives CDR1 SGDLS, CDR2 YYNGEE. The length of the CDR3 is 15 residues. V lost 0 bases and J lost 6; bases outside the gene matches: 4. The CDR3 nucleotides are TGTGCCAGCAGCGTAGTCGGCGGGAGGGCCAATGAGCAGTTCTTC. It encodes CASSVVGGRANEQFF.

The rearrangement uses TRBV11-2 and TRBJ2-7; D gene uncertain. The CDR3 has 15 residues. With 6 bases removed from V and 0 bases from J, the gap between germline ends came to 15 bases. Germline V CDR1 and CDR2: SGHAT, FQNNGV. The CDR3 DNA is TGTGCCAGCAGTTATGCTAATACCCTCTCCTACGAGCAGTACTTC. Amino acid sequence: CASSYANTLSYEQYF.

There are a few counts of this clonotype. The chain joins TRBV7-9 to TRBJ1-2; tentatively, D is TRBD1 (6 bases). This CDR3 region has 12 residues. Trimming took 6 bases from V and 3 from J, leaving 8 bases between them. Germline CDR1 reads SEHNR; CDR2 reads FQNEAQ (reference sequence). CDR3 residues: CASRGGDYGYTF. CDR3 bases: TGTGCCAGCAGAGGGGGAGACTATGGCTACACCTTC. The full variable domain, in which reference TRBV7-9 and TRBJ1-2 provide the parts outside the CDR3, is DTGVSQNPRHKITKRGQNVTFRCDPISEHNRLYWYRQTLGQGPEFLTYFQNEAQLEKSRLLSDRFSAERPKGSFSTLEIQRTEQGDSAMYLCASRGGDYGYTFGSGTRLTVV.

This sequence joins TRBV19 and TRBJ1-5; TRBD1 is a possible D gene (6 bases). This CDR3 has 15 amino acids. From germline, CDR1 is LNHDA and CDR2 SQIVND (reference sequence). V lost 8 bases, J lost 1 base, and 15 bases lay in between. This chain's CDR3 is CASQHRAGSNQPQHF. In DNA, the CDR3 is TGTGCCAGTCAACACAGGGCTGGGAGCAATCAGCCCCAGCATTTT.

This clonotype has only a few counts. The chain uses TRBV7-9 and TRBJ2-7, with unresolved D. This CDR3 is 12 amino acids long. Trimming removed 5 bases from V and 6 bases from J, with 11 bases in between. CDR1 is SEHNR and CDR2 is FQNEAQ in the germline V gene (reference sequence). Written as DNA, the CDR3 is TGTGCCAGCAGCCCAACCTGGGGCGAGCAGTACTTC. It translates to CASSPTWGEQYF.

V gene TRBV5-1 combines with J gene TRBJ1-6; TRBD1 matches at 10 bases. The V segment lost 4 bases and the J segment 9 bases; nucleotides outside the gene matches: 4. This CDR3 has 14 residues. Germline assignment: CDR1 SGHRS and CDR2 YFSETQ. The CDR3 sequence: CASSAGQGGSPLHF. CDR3 coding DNA: TGCGCCAGCAGCGCCGGACAGGGGGGTTCACCCCTCCACTTT. The full variable domain, in which reference TRBV5-1 and TRBJ1-6 provide the parts outside the CDR3, is KAGVTQTPRYLIKTRGQQVTLSCSPISGHRSVSWYQQTPGQGLQFLFEYFSETQRNKGNFPGRFSGRQFSNSRSEMNVSTLELGDSALYLCASSAGQGGSPLHFGNGTRLTVT.

This chain uses TRBV5-1 with TRBJ2-1; D may match TRBD1 or TRBD2 (5 bases each). Germline V CDR1 and CDR2: SGHRS, YFSETQ. V shed 5 bases and J shed 2 bases, with 14 bases lying between them. The length of the CDR3 is 15 residues. As DNA, the CDR3 is TGCGCCAGCAGAAAAGAGGGGTTCCCCTACAATGAGCAGTTCTTC. Its protein is CASRKEGFPYNEQFF.

This clonotype was counted between two and nine times. The gene calls are TRBV28 and TRBJ2-2; D might be TRBD1 (6 bases). Per germline, CDR1 MDHEN and CDR2 SYDVKM. The CDR3 is 15 amino acids. Between the trimmed V and J ends, which lost 5 bases and 4 bases, there was a span of 14 bases. CDR3 region: CASSGWTVFTGELFF. The CDR3 nucleotides are TGTGCCAGCAGTGGTTGGACAGTCTTCACCGGGGAGCTGTTTTTT.

Many counts were recorded for this clonotype. The chain uses TRBV13 and TRBJ2-6; D is unclear. CDR3 length: 15 amino acids. Germline-derived CDR1 and CDR2 are PRHDT and FYEKMQ (reference sequence). V lost 6 bases to trimming and J lost 0 bases, with 9 bases between them. CDR3 sequence (DNA): TGTGCCAGCAGTCCCATGAACTCTGGGGCCAACGTCCTGACTTTC. It specifies CASSPMNSGANVLTF.

The V call is TRBV12-3 or TRBV12-4, the J call TRBJ1-2, with D maybe TRBD1 (5 bases). Trimming shortened V by 5 bases and J by 4 bases, and 17 bases separated the two germline ends. The CDR3 is 15 residues long. Here the CDR3 DNA reads TGTGCCAGCAGTAACGCCGGGACGGCGGGCTATGGCTACACCTTC. This sequence encodes CASSNAGTAGYGYTF.

V gene TRBV18 combines with J gene TRBJ2-5; no firm D call. CDR1 and CDR2 (germline): KGHSH, LQKENI. V was pared by 6 bases and J by 5 bases, with 13 bases between. The CDR3 has 13 amino acids. The CDR3 DNA reads as TGTGCCAGCTCCCTCCTACCTCATGAGACCCAGTACTTC. This gives the protein CASSLLPHETQYF. Full variable domain (missing parts from reference TRBV18 and TRBJ2-5): NAGVMQNPRHLVRRRGQEARLRCSPMKGHSHVYWYRQLPEEGLKFMVYLQKENIIDESGMPKERFSAEFPKEGPSILRIQQVVRGDSAAYFCASSLLPHETQYFGPGTRLLVL.

This clonotype was seen more than once but under ten times. The V gene is TRBV7-2, the J gene TRBJ2-3, with D possibly being TRBD2 (6 bases). V dropped 5 bases and J dropped 2 bases, with 11 bases sitting between them. CDR3 length equals 14 residues. Germline loops: CDR1 SGHTA, CDR2 FQGNSA. The CDR3: CASSQGLHTDTQYF. The CDR3 DNA reads as TGTGCCAGCAGCCAGGGACTGCACACAGATACGCAGTATTTT.

This clonotype showed up just a few times. J is TRBJ2-1 and V is TRBV9; 8 nucleotides line up with TRBD2. This CDR3 region has 14 residues. Germline CDR1 is SGDLS and CDR2 is YYNGEE. V gave up 0 bases and J gave up 7 bases; unmatched junction bases: 3. The CDR3: CASSVVPSGNEQFF. The DNA of the CDR3 is TGTGCCAGCAGCGTAGTTCCTAGCGGGAATGAGCAGTTCTTC.

This clonotype was counted between two and nine times. The chain has TRBV9 and TRBJ2-3; weak D call: TRBD2 (5 bases). The CDR3 contains 15 residues. The germline V gene encodes CDR1 SGDLS and CDR2 YYNGEE. Trimming removed 4 bases from V and 6 bases from J, with 18 bases in between. CDR3 bases: TGTGCCAGCAGCCAGATAGCGCGTGGGTGGGATACGCAGTATTTT. Protein product: CASSQIARGWDTQYF.

This chain connects TRBV28 to TRBJ1-2, with D maybe TRBD1 (6 bases). V lost 6 bases to trimming and J lost 2 bases, with 16 bases between them. Germline CDR1 reads MDHEN; CDR2 reads SYDVKM. The CDR3 is made up of 15 amino acids. The CDR3, as DNA: TGTGCCAGCAGCCAAGCTAGGACAGAGAACTATGGCTACACCTTC. This gives the protein CASSQARTENYGYTF.

The chain employs TRBV7-9 and TRBJ1-4; D might be TRBD1 (5 bases). Germline V gene sequence: CDR1 SEHNR, CDR2 FQNEAQ (reference sequence). The ends were cut back, 11 bases at V and 5 bases at J, with 15 bases in the middle. The CDR3 is 13 amino acids. As DNA, the CDR3 is TGTGCCGGACAAGCAAACCGCAATGAAAAACTGTTTTTT. Protein product: CAGQANRNEKLFF.

V gene TRBV4-2 combines with J gene TRBJ2-1; 15 nucleotides agree with TRBD2. V lost 3 bases to trimming and J lost 8 bases; unmatched junction nucleotides: 8. This CDR3 comprises 17 residues. Germline loops: CDR1 LGHNA, CDR2 YNFKEQ. The CDR3 bases are TGTGCCAGCAGCCACGGGACTAGCGGGGGGTGGGGTGATGAGCAGTTCTTC. Protein: CASSHGTSGGWGDEQFF.

This clonotype was seen a few times. The genes are TRBV20-1 and TRBJ1-2; D perhaps matches TRBD1 (6 bases). This CDR3 spans 12 amino acids. Germline CDR1 and CDR2: DFQATT and SNEGSKA (reference sequence). V was clipped by 6 bases and J by 4 bases, with 12 bases between them. In DNA, the CDR3 is TGCAGTGCACGGACAGATACCTATGGCTACACCTTC. Its translation is CSARTDTYGYTF.

This clonotype was observed a handful of times. This chain joins TRBV7-6 and TRBJ1-3; maybe TRBD1 (5 bases). CDR1 SGHVS and CDR2 FNYEAQ come from the germline V gene. V was clipped by 1 base and J by 2 bases, with 15 bases between them. The CDR3 runs 17 residues. The CDR3 spells CASSLETTASPGNTIYF. In DNA, the CDR3 is TGTGCCAGCAGCTTAGAGACGACAGCTAGCCCTGGAAACACCATATATTTT. Complete variable domain (other parts from reference TRBV7-6 and TRBJ1-3): GAGVSQSPRYKVTKRGQDVALRCDPISGHVSLYWYRQALGQGPEFLTYFNYEAQQDKSGLPNDRFSAERPEGSISTLTIQRTEQRDSAMYRCASSLETTASPGNTIYFGEGSWLTVV.

This clonotype was counted ten times or more. This sequence joins TRBV5-1 and TRBJ2-5, with 7 bases matching TRBD1. The CDR3 length is 14 residues. The J segment lost 4 bases and the V segment lost 0 bases, leaving 3 bases of the junction unmatched. Per germline, CDR1 SGHRS and CDR2 YFSETQ. CDR3 sequence: CASSLGGTVETQYF. The CDR3 coding sequence is TGCGCCAGCAGCTTGGGAGGGACAGTAGAGACCCAGTACTTC.

This clonotype was counted between two and nine times. The genes are TRBV21-1 and TRBJ2-1. TRBV21-1 counts as a pseudogene. This CDR3 is built from 19 residues. The CDR3 region is CASSKDRVGRFSDGNEQFF. The DNA of the CDR3 is TGTGCCAGCAGCAAAGATAGAGTTGGACGCTTTTCGGATGGTAATGAGCAGTTCTTC.

This clonotype has just one count. The chain links TRBV5-1 to TRBJ2-5, with TRBD1 matching over 9 bases. CDR1 SGHRS and CDR2 YFSETQ come from the germline V gene. This CDR3 comprises 15 residues. Trimming removed 4 bases from V and 4 bases from J; junction bases left unmatched: 8. The CDR3 DNA reads TGCGCCAGCAGCGGAGGGACAGGGTGGAGAGAGACCCAGTACTTC. Translating gives CASSGGTGWRETQYF.

The rearrangement links TRBV6-5 to TRBJ1-1, with TRBD1 matching over 11 bases. V lost 4 bases, J lost 0 bases, and 4 bases stayed unmatched. This CDR3 is built from 16 residues. Germline V CDR1 and CDR2: MNHEY, SVGAGI. This CDR3 is CASSSGTGGLNTEAFF. Written as DNA, the CDR3 is TGTGCCAGCAGTTCCGGGACAGGGGGGCTGAACACTGAAGCTTTCTTT.

There are a few counts of this clonotype. J is TRBJ1-5 and V is TRBV2; 7 bases line up with TRBD1. V shed 2 bases, J shed 7 bases, and the junction held 5 bases outside the gene matches. CDR3 length: 14 amino acids. The germline V gene encodes CDR1 SNHLY and CDR2 FYNNEI. CDR3 nucleotides: TGTGCCAGCAGTGAACGACAGGGAAACCAGCCCCAGCATTTT. Encoded protein: CASSERQGNQPQHF.

The chain combines TRBV5-6 with TRBJ2-1; D is uncertain. V shed 4 bases and J shed 4 bases, with 12 bases lying between them. Germline V lookup: CDR1 SGHDT, CDR2 YYEEEE. The CDR3 is 14 residues long. The CDR3, as DNA: TGTGCCAGCAGCCCAACTATTGTGTACAATGAGCAGTTCTTC. It encodes CASSPTIVYNEQFF.

The J gene is TRBJ2-1, the V gene TRBV4-2; 10 nucleotides line up with TRBD2. Per germline, CDR1 LGHNA and CDR2 YNFKEQ. This CDR3 spans 15 amino acids. With V trimmed by 3 bases and J by 7 bases, 6 bases remained unmatched. CDR3 residues: CASSQGSGRINEQFF. The DNA for the CDR3 is TGTGCCAGCAGCCAGGGTAGCGGGAGGATAAATGAGCAGTTCTTC.

This clonotype turned up a few times. The V and J genes are TRBV27 and TRBJ2-5; 11 positions agree with TRBD1. There are 15 residues in the CDR3. Germline loops: CDR1 MNHEY, CDR2 SMNVEV (reference sequence). J was trimmed by 1 base and V by 6 bases; bases with no gene match: 4. CDR3 nucleotide sequence: TGTGCCAGCAGGGGACAGGGGGTGATCCAAGAGACCCAGTACTTC. It yields the protein CASRGQGVIQETQYF.

This clonotype was counted only a few times. The gene calls are TRBV10-3 and TRBJ2-5; D ambiguous. This CDR3 contains 12 residues. V was pared by 6 bases and J by 1 base, with 6 bases between. Germline V gene data show CDR1 as ENHRY and CDR2 as SYGVKD. This CDR3 reads CAISESQETQYF. CDR3 nucleotide sequence: TGTGCCATCAGCGAAAGCCAAGAGACCCAGTACTTC.